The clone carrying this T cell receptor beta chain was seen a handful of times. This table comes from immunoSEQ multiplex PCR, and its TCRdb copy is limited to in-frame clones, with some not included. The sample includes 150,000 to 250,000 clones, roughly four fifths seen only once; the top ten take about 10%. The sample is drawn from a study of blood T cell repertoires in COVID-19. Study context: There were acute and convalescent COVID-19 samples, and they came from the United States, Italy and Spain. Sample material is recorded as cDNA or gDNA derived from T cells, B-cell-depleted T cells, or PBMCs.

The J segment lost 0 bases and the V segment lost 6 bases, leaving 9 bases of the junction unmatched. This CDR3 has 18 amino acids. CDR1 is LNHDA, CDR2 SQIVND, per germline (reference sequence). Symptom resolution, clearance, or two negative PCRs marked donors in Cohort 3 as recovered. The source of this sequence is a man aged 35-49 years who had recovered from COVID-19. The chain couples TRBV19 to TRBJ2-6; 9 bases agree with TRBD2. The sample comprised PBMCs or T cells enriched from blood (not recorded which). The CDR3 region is CASRALAGAISGANVLTF. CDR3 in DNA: TGTGCCAGTAGGGCGTTAGCGGGAGCGATCTCTGGGGCCAACGTCCTGACTTTC.